This TCR beta chain was captured in a study of Graves' ophthalmopathy and Graves' hyperthyroidism. Turning to the study itself: Absence of ophthalmopathy within 18 months of follow-up defined stable hyperthyroidism.

CDR1 SEHNR and CDR2 FQNEAQ come from the germline V gene (reference sequence). V was pared by 9 bases and J by 3 bases, with 10 bases of the junction left unmatched. This CDR3 has 14 amino acids. This clonotype was seen repeatedly, ten times or more. The sequenced template was RNA, covering the TCR beta CDR3 region. Following a first-round RT-PCR that used HTBI primers, a second-round multiplex PCR was carried out. From the multiplex PCR reads, TCRdb called clonotypes with MiXCR, one entry per CDR3 protein. The repertoire holds around 590,000 distinct CDR3 sequences, under 40% seen once, with 3.5% to 4.5% in the top ten. Aged 18 to 65, the patients with hyperthyroidism had under 2 months' duration and were newly diagnosed. Excluded were patients with other autoimmune diseases, uncontrolled infections, pregnancy or lactation. Clinical symptoms, serum thyroxine, TRAb, thyroid ultrasound and orbital computed tomography were relied on for diagnosis.

The V and J genes are TRBV7-9 and TRBJ2-7; TRBD1 matches at 8 bases. This receptor was obtained from an adult man with Graves' hyperthyroidism. The sample consisted of peripheral blood or thyroid tissue (not recorded which). CDR3: CASSLDRGSYEQYF. The CDR3 nucleotides are TGTGCCAGTAGTCTCGACAGGGGAAGCTACGAGCAGTACTTC.